This T cell receptor beta chain was recovered during a study of beta chain features in type 1 diabetes. Study conclusions and caveats: All four CD4+ subsets from Type 1 diabetes patients carried moderately but significantly shorter TCRB CDR3s. Sequencing the cDNA could make cells with high TCR expression show up more than they should. Any PCR bias toward short templates would affect both groups alike. When VDJ junctions were examined, type 1 diabetes patients showed fewer insertions and more deletions.

Of the isolated RNA, all was reverse transcribed, and so the sequenced material was expressed TCRB transcripts. TCRdb keeps only in-frame clones here, not all; method: immunoSEQ multiplex PCR. Among about 260,000 clones listed, about 20% were seen once. Concerning this clone: What it binds is unknown.

The CDR3 is 14 residues long. V shed 3 bases and J shed 0 bases, with 7 bases lying between them. Germline V gene data show CDR1 as KGHSH and CDR2 as LQKENI. The source is a woman in her thirties or forties with type 1 diabetes. The rearrangement uses TRBV18 and TRBJ2-3; D is unresolved. Sequencing input: naive CD4+ T cells from blood. CDR3 nucleotides: TGTGCCAGCTCACCCCCGAGTAGCACAGATACGCAGTATTTT. Amino acid sequence: CASSPPSSTDTQYF.